This TCR beta chain was sequenced for a study of graft-versus-host responses after intestinal transplantation. Whole-study context: In this cohort, recipients had multivisceral, liver-intestinal, or isolated intestinal transplants.

Study-wide points: Across patients carrying graft-donor T cell macrochimerism, allografts held high graft-versus-host to host-versus-graft clonal ratios.

Assay used: immunoSEQ multiplex PCR; TCRdb lists only in-frame clones, some missing. This table has roughly 85,000 clones, 75% to 95% appearing once. The CDR3 spans 15 residues. J lost 4 bases, V lost 5 bases, and 10 bases had no gene match. Per germline, CDR1 MNHEY and CDR2 SMNVEV (reference sequence). Turning to this clone: Its antigen is undetermined.

The clonotype was recovered from a human donor who was the organ donor for an intestinal transplant. Here the sequenced sample was unstimulated CD8+ T cells sorted from spleen or lymph node cells, taken before transplant. The V gene is TRBV27, the J gene TRBJ1-2; TRBD1 matches 7 bases. CDR3 amino acids: CASSPTGALSYGYTF. In DNA, the CDR3 is TGTGCCAGCAGTCCTACAGGGGCGCTCTCCTATGGCTACACCTTC.